The 2 T cell receptor beta chains reported below all come from one sample, sequenced in a study of response to subunit inactivated influenza vaccine. From the RT-PCR reads, TCRdb called clonotypes with MiXCR, one entry per CDR3 protein. The sample consists of 500,000 to 600,000 distinct CDR3 sequences, 12% to 15% of them appearing once. Source: PBMCs from blood, taken approximately 12 days after vaccination. The receptor source for this set is a man aged 45-65 years who received an inactivated influenza vaccine.

The J gene is TRBJ1-1, the V gene TRBV28, with 10 nucleotides matching TRBD1. The CDR3 is 13 amino acids. CDR1 and CDR2 from the germline V gene are MDHEN and SYDVKM. Germline trimming cut 6 bases from V and 11 bases from J; bases unmatched to any gene: 9. The CDR3 DNA sequence: TGTGCCAGCAGGACCGGGACAGGGGTGTTGGCTTTCTTT. This gives the protein CASRTGTGVLAFF.

This sequence joins TRBV20-1 and TRBJ2-1; 9 bases match TRBD2. Germline CDR1 and CDR2: DFQATT and SNEGSKA (reference sequence). The CDR3 sequence is 15 residues long. V lost 4 bases and J lost 4; bases outside the gene matches: 8. The CDR3 DNA is TGCAGTGCTAAAGGTCGGACTAGCGATTACAATGAGCAGTTCTTC. Translated: CSAKGRTSDYNEQFF.